The rows below give T cell receptor beta chains drawn from one sample of a study of control samples from healthy donors and cancer patients. Using immunoSEQ multiplex PCR, the repertoire was profiled, and TCRdb retains in-frame clones only, with some absent. The sample lists some 140,000 clones, 94% occurring once. The sequencing input was blood. The source is a man between 35 and 55 years old in good health. The CDR3 runs from the conserved cysteine through the conserved F or W. A D gene is named only where the DNA matches it firmly. The listing skips clone size in some rows; elsewhere it reads once, few, many or a size class.

>TRBV30|NA|TRBJ1-5|NA
CAWSVKGGGRAQHF
TGTGCCTGGAGTGTAAAGGGGGGGGGCCGGGCCCAGCATTTT
>TRBV5-1|NA|TRBJ1-4|NA
CASSKGPSNEKLFF
TGCGCCAGCAGCAAGGGACCCTCTAATGAAAAACTGTTTTTT
>TRBV7-2|NA|TRBJ1-5|few
CASSLDRDQPQHF
TGTGCCAGCAGCCTGGACAGAGATCAGCCCCAGCATTTT
>TRBV14|NA|TRBJ2-7|NA
CASSPARNRVTVTF
TGTGCCAGCAGCCCCGCCCGCAACCGGGTTACGGTGACATTC
>TRBV28|NA|TRBJ1-1|NA
CASSLQGPGEAFF
TGTGCCAGCAGCCTCCAGGGCCCGGGAGAAGCTTTCTTT
>TRBV30|NA|TRBJ2-7|NA
CAWSVRRGVGEQYF
TGTGCCTGGAGTGTACGCAGGGGGGTCGGCGAGCAGTACTTC
>TRBV7-2|NA|TRBJ2-3|NA
CASSLTGSGTDTQYF
TGTGCCAGCAGCTTAACGGGGTCGGGCACAGATACGCAGTATTTT
>TRBV19|TRBD1|TRBJ1-6|NA
CASSIRPQEGAHPPLHF
TGTGCCAGTAGTATAAGGCCCCAGGAGGGGGCGCACCCCCCCCTCCACTTT
>TRBV7-8|TRBD1|TRBJ1-1|NA
CASSYYRGADTEAFF
TGTGCCAGCAGCTACTACAGGGGAGCGGACACTGAAGCTTTCTTT
>TRBV5-1|NA|TRBJ2-7|NA
CASSLSTTASYEQYF
TGCGCCAGCAGCTTATCAACGACGGCGTCCTACGAGCAGTACTTC
>TRBV14|NA|TRBJ1-2|NA
CASSGVGRSYGYTF
TGTGCCAGCAGCGGGGTTGGGAGATCCTATGGCTACACCTTC
>TRBV5-1|TRBD1|TRBJ2-1|NA
CASSFQGEYNEQFF
TGCGCCAGCAGCTTCCAGGGGGAGTACAATGAGCAGTTCTTC
>TRBV5-5|NA|TRBJ2-2|NA
CASSSYWDTGELFF
TGTGCCAGCAGCTCGTACTGGGACACCGGGGAGCTGTTTTTT
>TRBV5-5|NA|TRBJ1-5|NA
CASTSREGSVSSNQPQHF
TGTGCCAGCACCTCCCGGGAGGGGTCGGTTTCGAGCAATCAGCCCCAGCATTTT
>TRBV5-5|NA|TRBJ1-1|few
CASSFGSANTEAFF
TGTGCCAGCAGCTTTGGGTCCGCGAACACTGAAGCTTTCTTT
>TRBV4-1|NA|TRBJ1-1|NA
CASSQVMTPTPEAFF
TGCGCCAGCAGCCAAGTAATGACACCCACCCCTGAGGCTTTCTTT
>TRBV6-6|TRBD2|TRBJ2-3|NA
CASRAGLAGGPDTQYF
TGTGCCAGCAGAGCGGGACTAGCGGGGGGGCCAGATACGCAGTATTTT
>TRBV4-1|NA|TRBJ1-3|NA
CASSQGQQGPSGNTIYF
TGCGCCAGCAGCCAAGGCCAACAGGGTCCCTCCGGAAACACCATATATTTT
>TRBV6-4|NA|TRBJ2-7|NA
CASSSGGPGEDTSYEQYF
TGTGCCAGCAGTTCAGGTGGGCCAGGGGAGGACACGAGTTACGAGCAGTACTTC
>TRBV9|NA|TRBJ1-5|NA
CASSPRGKVDSNQPQHF
TGTGCCAGCAGCCCCAGGGGAAAGGTAGATAGCAATCAGCCCCAGCATTTT
>TRBV3-1/TRBV3-2|TRBD2|TRBJ2-5|once
CASSRTSGGSLGETQYF
TGTGCCAGCAGCCGGACTAGCGGGGGGTCCCTGGGGGAGACCCAGTACTTC
>TRBV30|NA|TRBJ1-5|NA
CAWSVGWNQPQHF
TGTGCCTGGAGTGTTGGTTGGAATCAGCCCCAGCATTTT
>TRBV5-5|NA|TRBJ1-3|NA
CASSSLVGSSGNTIYF
TGTGCCAGCAGCTCCCTAGTTGGGAGCTCTGGAAACACCATATATTTT
>TRBV29-1|TRBD1|TRBJ2-4|NA
CSVATGTGVRNIQYF
TGCAGCGTTGCTACCGGGACAGGGGTTCGGAACATTCAGTACTTC